This is a list of T cell receptor beta chains from one sample in a study of post-analysis software for immune sequencing data. TCRdb re-called the PCR reads through MiXCR, storing one row per CDR3 protein. The sample lists about 760,000 distinct CDR3 sequences; around 27% were seen once. The sequenced sample consisted of blood. The receptors originated from a girl aged 10 to 17 with multiple sclerosis. Both conserved end residues are part of each CDR3. Rows give clone size only sometimes, using once, few, many, or a class for an expanded clone.

J gene,V gene,clone size,CDR3 protein
TRBJ2-3,TRBV12-3/TRBV12-4,-,CASSLYRVTDTQYF
TRBJ2-1,TRBV20-1,-,CSARGIRLAGGNEQFF
TRBJ1-2,TRBV10-3,many,CASAGTETTYGYTF
TRBJ2-5,TRBV3-1,-,CASSRSTWGAQGQYF
TRBJ2-4,TRBV6-1,-,CASRGRTAAKNIQYF
TRBJ2-3,TRBV7-9,few,CASSLLRDRGQDTQYF
TRBJ1-4,TRBV20-1,few,CSAGAGKNEKLFF
TRBJ1-5,TRBV20-1,-,CSATIGSLGVQPQHF
TRBJ2-3,TRBV4-3,-,CASSQGAVVPTDTQYF
TRBJ1-2,TRBV6-2/TRBV6-3,-,CASSRRDRGLGYTF
TRBJ2-5,TRBV25-1,few,CASSGIRGGLEETQYF
TRBJ1-1,TRBV5-1,-,CASSLRDRAREAFF
TRBJ2-5,TRBV4-3,few,CASSQGVGLQYF
TRBJ1-1,TRBV20-1,-,CSWRGGLNTEAFF
TRBJ2-1,TRBV24-1,-,CATSDSARDSHYNEQFF
TRBJ2-1,TRBV9,few,CASSVSVSYNEQFF
TRBJ2-6,TRBV7-6,-,CASSLVLALGNSGANVLTF
TRBJ1-5,TRBV28,-,CASVGLQGNNLDQPQHF
TRBJ2-3,TRBV7-9,-,CASSRLTAPTDTQYF
TRBJ1-2,TRBV2,few,CASSEAAQGRPSNYGYTF
TRBJ2-3,TRBV20-1,-,CSASWTSGAGDTQYF
TRBJ1-2,TRBV24-1,few,CATSDPRAGGYGYTF
TRBJ2-3,TRBV20-1,-,CSARDPSVQKLTDTQYF
TRBJ2-5,TRBV25-1,few,CASSESLSGQETQYF
TRBJ2-7,TRBV5-1,-,CASSLGLAGANRVYEQYF
TRBJ2-1,TRBV7-2,-,CASSLGPAGSSYNEQFF
TRBJ2-1,TRBV6-5,-,CASSSIGGAGGLNEQFF
TRBJ2-1,TRBV20-1,-,CSADGQGSYNEQFF
TRBJ2-5,TRBV20-1,-,CSAPTGQGVLETQYF
TRBJ2-5,TRBV5-6,-,CASSRGGAEETQYF
TRBJ1-2,TRBV11-2,few,CASSLGETYGYTF
-,TRBV24-1,-,CATSDTGQGAYNEQYF
TRBJ1-6,TRBV20-1,few,CSARDPRERVSPLHF
TRBJ1-2,TRBV28,-,CASSSYTGGSYDYTF
TRBJ2-1,TRBV11-2,-,CASSRDRGRVHEQFF
TRBJ2-1,TRBV20-1,-,CSAKFRHLSYNEQFF
TRBJ2-3,TRBV20-1,-,CSARFGGAPTDTQYF
TRBJ2-4,TRBV6-1,few,CASLQGLGRQYF
TRBJ1-3,TRBV12-3/TRBV12-4,-,CASSLRGVSISGNTIYF
TRBJ1-1,TRBV7-2,few,CASSLERSGTEAFF
TRBJ2-1,TRBV4-1,-,CASSPVPTGGPENEQFF
-,TRBV30,-,CASSASGNIQYF
TRBJ1-1,TRBV3-1,few,CASMGPMNTEAFF
TRBJ1-2,TRBV28,-,CASLRSDPYGYTF
TRBJ1-5,TRBV25-1,many,CASSGPGKSNQPQHF
TRBJ2-7,TRBV3-1,many,CASSPLAGGLYEQYF
TRBJ2-7,TRBV28,-,CASREDYEQYF
TRBJ2-7,TRBV5-5,-,CASSFSLAGFPYEQYF
TRBJ2-3,TRBV7-2,many,CASSLEVHSTDTQYF
TRBJ2-1,TRBV4-1,-,CASSQAVANNEQFF
TRBJ1-2,TRBV20-1,-,CSARGDSYTF
TRBJ2-5,TRBV9,few,CASSWNGVGEQYF
TRBJ2-1,TRBV12-3/TRBV12-4,-,CASSGLGPGEQFF